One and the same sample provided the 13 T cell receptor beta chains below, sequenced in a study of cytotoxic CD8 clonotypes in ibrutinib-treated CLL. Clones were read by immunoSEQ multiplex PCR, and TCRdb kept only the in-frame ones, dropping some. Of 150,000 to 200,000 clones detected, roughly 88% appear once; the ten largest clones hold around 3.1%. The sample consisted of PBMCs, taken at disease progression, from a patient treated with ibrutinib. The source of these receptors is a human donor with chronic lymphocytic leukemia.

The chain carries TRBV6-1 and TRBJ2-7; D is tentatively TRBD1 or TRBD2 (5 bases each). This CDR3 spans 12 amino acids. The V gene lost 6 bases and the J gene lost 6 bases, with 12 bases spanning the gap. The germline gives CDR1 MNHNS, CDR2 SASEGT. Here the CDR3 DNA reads TGTGCCAGCAGAACTACGGGGCCCGAGCAGTACTTC. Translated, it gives CASRTTGPEQYF.

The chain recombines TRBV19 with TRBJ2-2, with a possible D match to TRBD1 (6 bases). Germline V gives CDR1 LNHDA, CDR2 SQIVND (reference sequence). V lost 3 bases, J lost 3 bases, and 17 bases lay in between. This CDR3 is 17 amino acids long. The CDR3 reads CASSIWSRGRDTGELFF. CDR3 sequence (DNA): TGTGCCAGTAGTATCTGGTCCAGGGGCCGCGACACCGGGGAGCTGTTTTTT. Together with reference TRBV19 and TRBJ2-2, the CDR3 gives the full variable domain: DGGITQSPKYLFRKEGQNVTLSCEQNLNHDAMYWYRQDPGQGLRLIYYSQIVNDFQKGDIAEGYSVSREKKESFPLTVTSAQKNPTAFYLCASSIWSRGRDTGELFFGEGSRLTVL.

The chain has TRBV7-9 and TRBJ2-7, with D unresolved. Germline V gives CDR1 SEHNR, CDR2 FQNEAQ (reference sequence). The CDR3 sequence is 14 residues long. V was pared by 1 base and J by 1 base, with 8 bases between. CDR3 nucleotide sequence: TGTGCCAGCAGCTTAGACTGGGGATCCTACGAGCAGTACTTC. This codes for CASSLDWGSYEQYF.

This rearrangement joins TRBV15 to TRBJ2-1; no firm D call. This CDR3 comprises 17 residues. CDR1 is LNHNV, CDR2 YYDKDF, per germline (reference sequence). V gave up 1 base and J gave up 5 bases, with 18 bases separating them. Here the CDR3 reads CATSRGTSRPPNNEQFF. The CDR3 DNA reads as TGTGCCACCAGCAGAGGGACCAGCCGACCGCCAAACAATGAGCAGTTCTTC.

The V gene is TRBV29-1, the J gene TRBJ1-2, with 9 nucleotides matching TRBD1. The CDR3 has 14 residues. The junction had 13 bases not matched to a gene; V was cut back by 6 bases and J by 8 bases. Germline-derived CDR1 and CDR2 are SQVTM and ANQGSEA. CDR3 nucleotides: TGCAGCGTGCAACCGCGGGACAGGGTGCACGGCTACACCTTC. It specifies CSVQPRDRVHGYTF.

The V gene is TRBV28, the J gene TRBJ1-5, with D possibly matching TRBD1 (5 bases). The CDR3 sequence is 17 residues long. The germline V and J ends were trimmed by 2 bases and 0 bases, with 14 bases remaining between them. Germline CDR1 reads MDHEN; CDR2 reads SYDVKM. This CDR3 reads CASSLTGWRYSNQPQHF. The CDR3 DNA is TGTGCCAGCAGTTTAACAGGCTGGCGTTATAGCAATCAGCCCCAGCATTTT.

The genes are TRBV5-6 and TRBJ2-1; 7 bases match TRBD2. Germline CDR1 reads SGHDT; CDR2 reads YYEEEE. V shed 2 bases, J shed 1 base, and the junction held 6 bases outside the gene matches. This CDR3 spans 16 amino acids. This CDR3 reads CASSLAGLLSYNEQFF. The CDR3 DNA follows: TGTGCCAGCAGCTTAGCGGGATTGTTGTCCTACAATGAGCAGTTCTTC.

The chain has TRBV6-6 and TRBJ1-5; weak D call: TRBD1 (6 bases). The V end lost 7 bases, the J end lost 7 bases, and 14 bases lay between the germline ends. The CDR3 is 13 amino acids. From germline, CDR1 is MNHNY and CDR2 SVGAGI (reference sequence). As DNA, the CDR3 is TGTGCCAGCACCCTAGTCAGGGGCCAGCCCCAGCATTTT. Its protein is CASTLVRGQPQHF.

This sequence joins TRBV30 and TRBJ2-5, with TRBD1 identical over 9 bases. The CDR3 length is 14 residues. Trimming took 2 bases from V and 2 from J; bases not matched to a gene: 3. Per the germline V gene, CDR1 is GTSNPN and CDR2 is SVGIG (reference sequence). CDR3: CAWSRDRGQETQYF. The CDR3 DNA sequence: TGTGCCTGGAGTCGCGACAGGGGGCAAGAGACCCAGTACTTC.

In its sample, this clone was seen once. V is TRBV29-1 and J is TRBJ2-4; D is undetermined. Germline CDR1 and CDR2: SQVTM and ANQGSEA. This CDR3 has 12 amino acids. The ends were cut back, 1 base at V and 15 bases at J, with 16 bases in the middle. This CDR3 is CSVEVSRDKRYF. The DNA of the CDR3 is TGCAGCGTTGAAGTAAGTAGGGATAAACGGTACTTC.

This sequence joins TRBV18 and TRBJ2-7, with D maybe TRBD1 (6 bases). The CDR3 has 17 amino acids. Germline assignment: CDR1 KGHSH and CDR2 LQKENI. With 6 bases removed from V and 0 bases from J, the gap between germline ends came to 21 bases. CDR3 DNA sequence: TGTGCCAGCTCTCAGGGGCCGGGACAACTATTCTCCTACGAGCAGTACTTC. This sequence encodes CASSQGPGQLFSYEQYF.

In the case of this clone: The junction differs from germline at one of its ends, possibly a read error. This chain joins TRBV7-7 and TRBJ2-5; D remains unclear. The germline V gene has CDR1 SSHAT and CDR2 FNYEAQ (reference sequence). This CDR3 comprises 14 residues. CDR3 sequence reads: CASSLDHSQETQYF. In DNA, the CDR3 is TGTGCTAGCAGCTTAGACCATTCCCAAGAGACCCAGTACTTC.

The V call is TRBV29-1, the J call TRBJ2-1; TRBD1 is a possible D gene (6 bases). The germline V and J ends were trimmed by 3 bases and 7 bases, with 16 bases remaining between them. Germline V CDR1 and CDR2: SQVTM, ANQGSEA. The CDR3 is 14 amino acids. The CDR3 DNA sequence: TGCAGCGTTGATGACAGGACCCTACCAAATGAGCAGTTCTTC. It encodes CSVDDRTLPNEQFF.